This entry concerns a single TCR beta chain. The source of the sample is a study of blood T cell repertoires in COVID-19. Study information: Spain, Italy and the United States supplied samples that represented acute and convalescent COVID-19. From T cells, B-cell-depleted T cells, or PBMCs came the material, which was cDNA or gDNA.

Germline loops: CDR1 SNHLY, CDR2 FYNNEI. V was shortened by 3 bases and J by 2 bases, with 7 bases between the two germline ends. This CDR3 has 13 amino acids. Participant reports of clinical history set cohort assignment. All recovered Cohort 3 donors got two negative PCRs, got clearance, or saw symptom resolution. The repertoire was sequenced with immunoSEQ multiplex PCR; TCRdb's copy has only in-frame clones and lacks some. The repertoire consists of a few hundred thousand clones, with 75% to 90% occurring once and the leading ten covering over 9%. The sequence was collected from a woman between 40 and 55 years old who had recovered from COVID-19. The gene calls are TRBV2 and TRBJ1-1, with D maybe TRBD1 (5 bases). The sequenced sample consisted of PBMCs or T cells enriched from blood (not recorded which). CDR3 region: CASSEDKNTEAFF. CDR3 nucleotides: TGTGCCAGCAGTGAGGACAAAAACACTGAAGCTTTCTTT.